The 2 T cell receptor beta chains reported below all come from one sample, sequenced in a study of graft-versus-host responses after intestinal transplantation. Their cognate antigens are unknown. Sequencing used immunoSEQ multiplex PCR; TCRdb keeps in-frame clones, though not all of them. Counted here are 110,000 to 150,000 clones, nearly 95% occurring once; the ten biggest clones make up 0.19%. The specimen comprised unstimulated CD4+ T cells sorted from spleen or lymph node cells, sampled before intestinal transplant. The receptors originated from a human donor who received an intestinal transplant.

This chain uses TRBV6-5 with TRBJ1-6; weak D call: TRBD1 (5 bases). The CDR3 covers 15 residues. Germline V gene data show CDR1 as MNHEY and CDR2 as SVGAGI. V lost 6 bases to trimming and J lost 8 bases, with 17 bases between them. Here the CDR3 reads CASSFGRTGDSPLHF. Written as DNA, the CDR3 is TGTGCCAGCAGCTTCGGTCGGACGGGGGATTCACCCCTCCACTTT.

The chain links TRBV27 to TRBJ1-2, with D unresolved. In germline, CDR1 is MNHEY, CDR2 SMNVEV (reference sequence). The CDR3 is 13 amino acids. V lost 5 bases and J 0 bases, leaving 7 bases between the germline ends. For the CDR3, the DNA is TGTGCCAGCAGTATCCAGCCTAACTATGGCTACACCTTC. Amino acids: CASSIQPNYGYTF.